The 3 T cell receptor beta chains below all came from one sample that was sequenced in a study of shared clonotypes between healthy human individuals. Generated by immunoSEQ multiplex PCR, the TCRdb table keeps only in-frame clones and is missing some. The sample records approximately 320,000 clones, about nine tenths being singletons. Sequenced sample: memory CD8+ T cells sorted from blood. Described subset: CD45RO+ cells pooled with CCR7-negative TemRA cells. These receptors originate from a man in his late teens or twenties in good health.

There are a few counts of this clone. The DNA of the CDR3 is TGTGCCAGCAACGGACAATCCTATAATTCACCCCTCCACTTT. The encoded protein is CASNGQSYNSPLHF. The chain joins TRBV28 to TRBJ1-6, with D possibly being TRBD1 (5 bases). The CDR3 has 14 amino acids. From germline, CDR1 is MDHEN and CDR2 SYDVKM. Deletions cut 7 bases from V and 1 base from J, with 8 bases between.

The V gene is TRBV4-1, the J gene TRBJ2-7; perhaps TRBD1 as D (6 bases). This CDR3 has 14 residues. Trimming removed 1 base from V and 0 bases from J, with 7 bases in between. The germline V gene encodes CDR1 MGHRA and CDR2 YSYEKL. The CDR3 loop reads CASSQVDSSYEQYF. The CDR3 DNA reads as TGCGCCAGCAGCCAAGTGGACAGCTCCTACGAGCAGTACTTC.

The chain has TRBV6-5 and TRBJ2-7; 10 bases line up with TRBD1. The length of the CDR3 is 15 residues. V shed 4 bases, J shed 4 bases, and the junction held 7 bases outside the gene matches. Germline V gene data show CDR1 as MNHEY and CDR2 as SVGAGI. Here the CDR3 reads CASSSSTGGYYEQYF. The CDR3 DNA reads TGTGCCAGCAGTTCATCGACAGGGGGCTATTACGAGCAGTACTTC.